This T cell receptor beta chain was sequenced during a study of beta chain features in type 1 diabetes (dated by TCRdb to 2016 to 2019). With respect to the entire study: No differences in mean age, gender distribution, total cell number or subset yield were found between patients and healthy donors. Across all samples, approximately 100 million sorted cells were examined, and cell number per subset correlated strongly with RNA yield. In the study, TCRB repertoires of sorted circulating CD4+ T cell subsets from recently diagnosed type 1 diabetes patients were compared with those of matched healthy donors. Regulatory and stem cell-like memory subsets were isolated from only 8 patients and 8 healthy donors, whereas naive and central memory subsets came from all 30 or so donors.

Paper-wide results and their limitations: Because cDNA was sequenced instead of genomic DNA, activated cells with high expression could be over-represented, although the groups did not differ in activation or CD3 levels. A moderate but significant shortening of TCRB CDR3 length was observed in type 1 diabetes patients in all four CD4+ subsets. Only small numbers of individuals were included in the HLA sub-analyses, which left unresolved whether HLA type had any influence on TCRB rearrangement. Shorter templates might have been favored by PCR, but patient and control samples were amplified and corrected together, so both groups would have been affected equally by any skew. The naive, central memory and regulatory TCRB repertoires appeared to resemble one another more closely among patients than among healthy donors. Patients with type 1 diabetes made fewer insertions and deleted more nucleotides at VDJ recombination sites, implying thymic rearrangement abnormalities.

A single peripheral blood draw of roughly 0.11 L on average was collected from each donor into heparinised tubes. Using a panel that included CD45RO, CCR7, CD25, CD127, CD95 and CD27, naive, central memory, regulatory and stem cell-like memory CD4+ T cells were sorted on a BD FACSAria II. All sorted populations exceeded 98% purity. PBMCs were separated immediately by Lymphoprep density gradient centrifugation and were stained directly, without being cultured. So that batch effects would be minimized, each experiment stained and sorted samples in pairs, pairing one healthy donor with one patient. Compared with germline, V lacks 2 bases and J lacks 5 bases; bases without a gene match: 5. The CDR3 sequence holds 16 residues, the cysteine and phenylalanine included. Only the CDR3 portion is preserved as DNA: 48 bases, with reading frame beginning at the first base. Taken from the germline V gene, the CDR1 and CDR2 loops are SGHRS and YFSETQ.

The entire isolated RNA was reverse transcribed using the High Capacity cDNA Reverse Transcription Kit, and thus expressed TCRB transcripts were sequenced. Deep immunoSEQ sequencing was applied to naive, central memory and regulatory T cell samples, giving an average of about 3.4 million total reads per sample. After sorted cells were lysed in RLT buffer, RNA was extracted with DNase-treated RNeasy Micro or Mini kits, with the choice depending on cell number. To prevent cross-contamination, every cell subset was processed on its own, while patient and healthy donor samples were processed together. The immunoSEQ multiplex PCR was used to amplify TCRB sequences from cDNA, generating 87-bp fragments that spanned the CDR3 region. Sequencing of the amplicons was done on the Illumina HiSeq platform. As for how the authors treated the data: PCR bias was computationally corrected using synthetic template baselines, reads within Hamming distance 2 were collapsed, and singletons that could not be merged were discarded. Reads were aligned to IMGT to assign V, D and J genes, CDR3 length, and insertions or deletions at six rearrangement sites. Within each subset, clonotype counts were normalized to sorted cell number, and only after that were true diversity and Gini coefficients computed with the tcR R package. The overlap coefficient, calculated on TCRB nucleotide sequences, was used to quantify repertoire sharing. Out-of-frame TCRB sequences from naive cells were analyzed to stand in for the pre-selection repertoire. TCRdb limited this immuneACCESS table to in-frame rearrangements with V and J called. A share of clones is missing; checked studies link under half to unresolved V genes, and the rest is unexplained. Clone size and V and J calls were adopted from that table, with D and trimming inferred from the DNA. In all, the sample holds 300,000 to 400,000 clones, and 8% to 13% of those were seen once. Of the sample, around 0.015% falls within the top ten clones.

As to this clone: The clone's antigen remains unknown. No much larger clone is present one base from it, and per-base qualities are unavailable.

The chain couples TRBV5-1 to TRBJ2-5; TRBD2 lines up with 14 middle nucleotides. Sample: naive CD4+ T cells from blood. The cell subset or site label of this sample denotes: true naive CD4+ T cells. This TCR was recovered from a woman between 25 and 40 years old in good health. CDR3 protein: CASSFGTSGSSETQYF. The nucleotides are TGCGCCAGCAGCTTCGGGACTAGCGGGAGTTCGGAGACCCAGTACTTC.